This T cell receptor beta chain came from a study of blood T cell repertoires in COVID-19. Study at large: Acute and convalescent COVID-19 specimens originated in the United States, Italy and Spain. PBMCs, B-cell-depleted T cells, or T cells provided the cDNA or gDNA that made up the material.

From germline, CDR1 is SGHRS and CDR2 YFSETQ. This CDR3 is built from 14 residues. V was cut by 4 bases and J by 8 bases, with 16 bases left in between. Under the authors' procedure: Nucleated cell counts were estimated from reference gene primer amplification. Libraries were prepared by immunoSEQ multiplex PCR; TCRdb keeps only in-frame clonotypes and omits some of them. V, J and clone size reflect that table, while D and trimming were determined from the DNA. The table shows roughly 20,000 clones, with about nine tenths occurring only once. V and J are TRBV5-1 and TRBJ2-1; tentatively, D is TRBD2 (6 bases). The receptor comes from a human donor in a cohort sampled during active COVID-19. The sample comprised peripheral blood. CDR3 sequence: CASSKPTSVDEQFF. In nucleotides, the CDR3 is TGCGCCAGCAGCAAACCGACTAGTGTCGATGAGCAGTTCTTC.